This is a list of T cell receptor beta chains from one sample in a study of cytomegalovirus exposure and HLA in healthy donors. TCRdb's table, derived via immunoSEQ multiplex PCR, lists solely in-frame clones and lacks some. Among 90,000 to 130,000 clones, approximately 84% were seen once, and the ten largest hold 1.5% to 2%. The sequencing input was PBMCs. The source of these receptors is a man aged 40-49 years in good health and CMV-seronegative. Both conserved end residues are part of each CDR3. Fields, in order: D gene, V gene, J gene, clone size, CDR3 DNA, CDR3 protein. The D gene is left open where the match is weak. Part of the rows lack a size; the others show once, few, many or a class for expanded clones.

D: NA; V: TRBV5-1; J: TRBJ2-3; size: NA; DNA: TGCGCCAGCAGCCGGGAAGGGAGCACAGATACGCAGTATTTT; CDR3: CASSREGSTDTQYF
D: TRBD1; V: TRBV6-5; J: TRBJ1-6; size: once; DNA: TGTGCCAGCCGGGACAGGGATAATTCACCCCTCCACTTT; CDR3: CASRDRDNSPLHF
D: TRBD1; V: TRBV29-1; J: TRBJ2-1; size: NA; DNA: TGCAGCGCTGTTGTCGGCGGGGGACAGGGGTACAATGAGCAGTTCTTC; CDR3: CSAVVGGGQGYNEQFF
D: NA; V: TRBV6-1; J: TRBJ2-5; size: NA; DNA: TGTGCCAGCAGTGAAGGTACCGGCAGCGCCCAAGAGACCCAGTACTTC; CDR3: CASSEGTGSAQETQYF
D: NA; V: TRBV5-1; J: TRBJ1-3; size: NA; DNA: TGCGCCAGCAGCTTTGACAGGTCCTCTGGAAACACCATATATTTT; CDR3: CASSFDRSSGNTIYF
D: NA; V: TRBV6-5; J: TRBJ1-3; size: NA; DNA: TGTGCCAGCAGCCTAACCCGGACAGTTGGAAACACCATATATTTT; CDR3: CASSLTRTVGNTIYF
D: TRBD2; V: TRBV9; J: TRBJ2-5; size: NA; DNA: TGTGCCAGCAGCGGGGGGAGGGGAGAGACCCAGTACTTC; CDR3: CASSGGRGETQYF
D: NA; V: TRBV7-9; J: TRBJ2-3; size: NA; DNA: TGTGCCAGCAGCTTAGTCGGCACAGATACGCAGTATTTT; CDR3: CASSLVGTDTQYF
D: NA; V: TRBV4-1; J: TRBJ1-3; size: NA; DNA: TGCGCCAGCAGCCAAGATGGGGCGAGGCGAGAATCTGGAAACACCATATATTTT; CDR3: CASSQDGARRESGNTIYF
D: NA; V: TRBV28; J: TRBJ2-3; size: NA; DNA: TGTGCCAGCAGCCCCATGGGGGGGCAGCGCGATACGCAGTATTTT; CDR3: CASSPMGGQRDTQYF
D: NA; V: TRBV28; J: TRBJ1-5; size: NA; DNA: TGTGCCAGCACCGGGGGGGGTGGTCAGCCCCAGCATTTT; CDR3: CASTGGGGQPQHF
D: NA; V: TRBV2; J: TRBJ1-6; size: NA; DNA: TGTGCCAGCAGGTACCTTGCGGGAGCAAATAATTCACCCCTCCACTTT; CDR3: CASRYLAGANNSPLHF
D: NA; V: TRBV5-4; J: TRBJ2-5; size: NA; DNA: TGTGCCAGCAGCTTCCCGACTATGGGACACGAGACCCAGTACTTC; CDR3: CASSFPTMGHETQYF
D: NA; V: TRBV5-5; J: TRBJ1-6; size: NA; DNA: TGTGCCAGCAGCTTGGTGCAGGGAACGCCGAATTCACCCCTCCACTTT; CDR3: CASSLVQGTPNSPLHF
D: NA; V: TRBV7-2; J: TRBJ1-1; size: NA; DNA: TGTGCCAGCAGCTTAGCCAGGACAAGGACTGAAGCTTTCTTT; CDR3: CASSLARTRTEAFF
D: TRBD1; V: TRBV28; J: TRBJ1-5; size: NA; DNA: TGTGCCAGCACGATGGATACAGGGGCTGGTCAGCCCCAGCATTTT; CDR3: CASTMDTGAGQPQHF
D: TRBD1; V: TRBV9; J: TRBJ1-6; size: NA; DNA: TGTGCCAGCAGCGTAGGCCGAACAGGGGCCAATTCACCCCTCCACTTT; CDR3: CASSVGRTGANSPLHF
D: TRBD1; V: TRBV27; J: TRBJ2-7; size: NA; DNA: TGTGCCAGCAGATCACAGGGGGCCTACGAGCAGTACTTC; CDR3: CASRSQGAYEQYF
D: NA; V: TRBV7-9; J: TRBJ1-6; size: NA; DNA: TGTGCCAGCAGCTTTGGCCAAACGGGGGATTCACCCCTCCACTTT; CDR3: CASSFGQTGDSPLHF
D: TRBD2; V: TRBV18; J: TRBJ2-1; size: NA; DNA: TGTGCCAGCTCACGACCGGGGACTAGTCCTGAAGATGAGCAGTTCTTC; CDR3: CASSRPGTSPEDEQFF
D: TRBD1; V: TRBV28; J: TRBJ1-2; size: NA; DNA: TGTGCCAGCAGTAGCGGCAGGGGGAAAGATGGCTACACCTTC; CDR3: CASSSGRGKDGYTF
D: NA; V: TRBV2; J: TRBJ1-1; size: NA; DNA: TGTGCCAGCAGTCCACCGGGCAGGGCATGGGCGCTGAACACTGAAGCTTTCTTT; CDR3: CASSPPGRAWALNTEAFF
D: TRBD1; V: TRBV6-5; J: TRBJ1-5; size: NA; DNA: TGTGCCAGCAGTCCCACAGGGGTTAATCAGCCCCAGCATTTT; CDR3: CASSPTGVNQPQHF
D: TRBD2; V: TRBV4-1; J: TRBJ2-3; size: once; DNA: TGCGCCAGCAGCCACGGGGGGAGCACAGATACGCAGTATTTT; CDR3: CASSHGGSTDTQYF
D: NA; V: TRBV19; J: TRBJ1-6; size: NA; DNA: TGTGCCAGTAGTACCGGGACACCTGGGAATTCACCCCTCCACTTT; CDR3: CASSTGTPGNSPLHF
D: TRBD2; V: TRBV7-9; J: TRBJ2-5; size: NA; DNA: TGTGCCAGCAGCATAACTAGCGGGGGGCCTCAAGAGACCCAGTACTTC; CDR3: CASSITSGGPQETQYF
D: TRBD1; V: TRBV28; J: TRBJ1-6; size: NA; DNA: TGTGCCAGCAGTTCCGGGACAGGGGGTTCACCCCTCCACTTT; CDR3: CASSSGTGGSPLHF
D: TRBD1; V: TRBV5-8; J: TRBJ2-6; size: NA; DNA: TGTGCCAGCATCCTGGCCGACAGGGCCGGGGCCAACGTCCTGACTTTC; CDR3: CASILADRAGANVLTF
D: NA; V: TRBV5-1; J: TRBJ1-1; size: NA; DNA: TGCGCCAGCAGCTCGGGACTGATGAACACTGAAGCTTTCTTT; CDR3: CASSSGLMNTEAFF
D: NA; V: TRBV13; J: TRBJ2-1; size: NA; DNA: TGTGCCAGCAGCTCGCAGGGTTACAATGAGCAGTTCTTC; CDR3: CASSSQGYNEQFF
D: NA; V: TRBV14; J: TRBJ1-1; size: NA; DNA: TGTGCCAGCAGCCACCAGGGGCGCAGGGAAGCTTTCTTT; CDR3: CASSHQGRREAFF
D: NA; V: TRBV11-1; J: TRBJ1-4; size: NA; DNA: TGTGCCAGCAGCTTAAGGAGGGACGCAACTAATGAAAAACTGTTTTTT; CDR3: CASSLRRDATNEKLFF
D: TRBD1; V: TRBV7-8; J: TRBJ1-2; size: once; DNA: TGTGCCAGCAGCTTAGGGGGACAGGATCTCTGGGGCTACACCTTC; CDR3: CASSLGGQDLWGYTF
D: NA; V: TRBV30; J: TRBJ1-1; size: NA; DNA: TGTGCCTGGAACGGGCAGGGGAACACTGAAGCTTTCTTT; CDR3: CAWNGQGNTEAFF
D: TRBD1; V: TRBV6-4; J: TRBJ1-5; size: NA; DNA: TGTGCCAGCAGTCCGCAGGGGGGTAATCAGCCCCAGCATTTT; CDR3: CASSPQGGNQPQHF
D: NA; V: TRBV7-9; J: TRBJ1-2; size: NA; DNA: TGTGCCAGCAGCGAAGTAGGGGAAAACTATGGCTACACCTTC; CDR3: CASSEVGENYGYTF
D: NA; V: TRBV28; J: TRBJ1-1; size: NA; DNA: TGTGCCAGCAGGTCGATTCAGGGTGCTTTCTTT; CDR3: CASRSIQGAFF
D: TRBD2; V: TRBV5-4; J: TRBJ2-7; size: NA; DNA: TGTGCCTACGAGGCTAGCGGGGGACGATACGAGCAGTACTTC; CDR3: CAYEASGGRYEQYF
D: TRBD2; V: TRBV6-5; J: TRBJ2-7; size: NA; DNA: TGTGCCAGCAGTAACCGACTAGCGGGGCACTACGAGCAGTACTTC; CDR3: CASSNRLAGHYEQYF
D: NA; V: TRBV29-1; J: TRBJ2-2; size: NA; DNA: TGCAGCGGTCGACTCCGACCCGACACCGGGGAGCTGTTTTTT; CDR3: CSGRLRPDTGELFF
D: NA; V: TRBV19; J: TRBJ2-3; size: NA; DNA: TGTGCCAGTAGTATATACAGGGATACAGATACGCAGTATTTT; CDR3: CASSIYRDTDTQYF
D: TRBD2; V: TRBV5-1; J: TRBJ2-1; size: NA; DNA: TGCGCCAGCAGCCTTCTAGCGGGGGGGCCGGGGGATGAGCAGTTCTTC; CDR3: CASSLLAGGPGDEQFF
D: NA; V: TRBV6-5; J: TRBJ1-5; size: NA; DNA: TGTGCCAGCAGGGCCGTGCCTGGTGCACAGCCCCAGCATTTT; CDR3: CASRAVPGAQPQHF
D: NA; V: TRBV7-9; J: TRBJ2-2; size: NA; DNA: TGTGCCACCTCCGGGACATCGGGCGGGGAGCTGTTTTTT; CDR3: CATSGTSGGELFF